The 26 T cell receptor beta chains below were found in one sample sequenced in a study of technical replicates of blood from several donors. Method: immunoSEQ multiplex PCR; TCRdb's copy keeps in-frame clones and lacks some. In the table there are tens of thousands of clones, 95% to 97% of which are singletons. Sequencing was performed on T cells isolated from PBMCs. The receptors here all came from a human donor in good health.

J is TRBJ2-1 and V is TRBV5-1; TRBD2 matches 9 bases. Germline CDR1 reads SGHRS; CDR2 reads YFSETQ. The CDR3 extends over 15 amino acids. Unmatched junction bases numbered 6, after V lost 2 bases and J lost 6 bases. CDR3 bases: TGCGCCAGCAGCTTTTTAGCGGGAGCAGTCAATGAGCAGTTCTTC. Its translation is CASSFLAGAVNEQFF.

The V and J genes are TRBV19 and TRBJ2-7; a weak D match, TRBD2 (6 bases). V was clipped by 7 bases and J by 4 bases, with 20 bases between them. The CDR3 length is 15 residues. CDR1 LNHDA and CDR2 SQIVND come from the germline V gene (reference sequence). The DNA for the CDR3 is TGTGCCAGTACCCCTCGCGGGGAGCACTGGTACGAGCAGTACTTC. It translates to CASTPRGEHWYEQYF.

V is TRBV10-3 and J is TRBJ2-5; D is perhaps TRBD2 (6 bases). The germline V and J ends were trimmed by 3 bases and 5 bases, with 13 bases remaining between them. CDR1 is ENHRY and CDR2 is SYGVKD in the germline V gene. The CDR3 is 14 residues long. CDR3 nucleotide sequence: TGTGCCATCAGTGAACCAGCGGGTTCTGAGACCCAGTACTTC. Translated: CAISEPAGSETQYF.

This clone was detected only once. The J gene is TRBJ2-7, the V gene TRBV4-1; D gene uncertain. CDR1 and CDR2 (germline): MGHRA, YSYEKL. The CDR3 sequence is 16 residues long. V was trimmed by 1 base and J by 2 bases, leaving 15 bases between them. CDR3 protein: CASSQGPGRLAYEQYF. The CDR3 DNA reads TGCGCCAGCAGCCAAGGTCCAGGCAGATTAGCCTACGAGCAGTACTTC.

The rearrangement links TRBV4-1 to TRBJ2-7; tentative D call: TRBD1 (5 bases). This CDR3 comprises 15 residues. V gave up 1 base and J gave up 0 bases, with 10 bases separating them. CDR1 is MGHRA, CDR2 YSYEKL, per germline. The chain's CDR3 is CASSQVSGSSYEQYF. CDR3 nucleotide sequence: TGCGCCAGCAGCCAAGTCTCAGGGTCCTCCTACGAGCAGTACTTC.

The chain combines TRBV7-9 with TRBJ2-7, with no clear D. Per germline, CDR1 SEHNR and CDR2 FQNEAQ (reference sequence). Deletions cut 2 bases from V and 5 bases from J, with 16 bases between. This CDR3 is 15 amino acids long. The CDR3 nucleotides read TGTGCCAGCAGCTTACATTCTAGTGGTACCCACGAGCAGTACTTC. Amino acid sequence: CASSLHSSGTHEQYF.

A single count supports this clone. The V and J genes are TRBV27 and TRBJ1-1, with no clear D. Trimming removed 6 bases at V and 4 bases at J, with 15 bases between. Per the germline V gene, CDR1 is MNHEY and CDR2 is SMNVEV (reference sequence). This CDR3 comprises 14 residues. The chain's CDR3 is CASSSAWAPTEAFF. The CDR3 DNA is TGTGCCAGCAGCTCGGCATGGGCTCCCACTGAAGCTTTCTTT.

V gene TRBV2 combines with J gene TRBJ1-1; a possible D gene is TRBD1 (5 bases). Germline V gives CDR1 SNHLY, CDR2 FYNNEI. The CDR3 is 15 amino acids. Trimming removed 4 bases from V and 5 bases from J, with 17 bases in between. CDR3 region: CASSVVGQGGTEAFF. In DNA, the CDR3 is TGTGCCAGCAGTGTGGTAGGGCAGGGTGGAACTGAAGCTTTCTTT. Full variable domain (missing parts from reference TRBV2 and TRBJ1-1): EPEVTQTPSHQVTQMGQEVILRCVPISNHLYFYWYRQILGQKVEFLVSFYNNEISEKSEIFDDQFSVERPDGSNFTLKIRSTKLEDSAMYFCASSVVGQGGTEAFFGQGTRLTVV.

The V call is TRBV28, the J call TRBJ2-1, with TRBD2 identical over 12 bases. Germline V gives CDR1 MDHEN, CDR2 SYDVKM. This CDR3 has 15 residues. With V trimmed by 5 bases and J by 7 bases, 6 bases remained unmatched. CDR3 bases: TGTGCCAGCAGTCCGACTAGCGGGAGTGTAAATGAGCAGTTCTTC. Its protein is CASSPTSGSVNEQFF.

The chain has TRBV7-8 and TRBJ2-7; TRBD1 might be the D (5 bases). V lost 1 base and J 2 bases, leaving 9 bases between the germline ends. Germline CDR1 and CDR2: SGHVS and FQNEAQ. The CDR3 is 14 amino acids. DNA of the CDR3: TGTGCCAGCAGCTTAGGGGGCACCCCCTACGAGCAGTACTTC. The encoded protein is CASSLGGTPYEQYF.

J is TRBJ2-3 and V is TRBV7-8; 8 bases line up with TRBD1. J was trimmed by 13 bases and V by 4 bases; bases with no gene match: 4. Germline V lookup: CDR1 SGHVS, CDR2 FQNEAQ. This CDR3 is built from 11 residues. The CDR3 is CASSSGQGKYF. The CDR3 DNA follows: TGTGCCAGCAGCTCCGGACAGGGAAAGTATTTT.

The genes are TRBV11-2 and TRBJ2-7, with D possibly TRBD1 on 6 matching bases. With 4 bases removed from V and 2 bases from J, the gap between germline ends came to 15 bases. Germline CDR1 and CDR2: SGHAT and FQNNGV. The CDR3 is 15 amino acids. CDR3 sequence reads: CASSSPRGSPYEQYF. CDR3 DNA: TGTGCCAGCAGCTCCCCCAGGGGATCCCCCTACGAGCAGTACTTC.

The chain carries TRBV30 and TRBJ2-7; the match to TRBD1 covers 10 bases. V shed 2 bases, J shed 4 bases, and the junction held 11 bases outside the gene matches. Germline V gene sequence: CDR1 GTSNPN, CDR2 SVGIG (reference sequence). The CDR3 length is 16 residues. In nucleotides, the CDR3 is TGTGCCTGGAGTCCTCCGATGGGACAGGGGCTGTACGAGCAGTACTTC. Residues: CAWSPPMGQGLYEQYF.

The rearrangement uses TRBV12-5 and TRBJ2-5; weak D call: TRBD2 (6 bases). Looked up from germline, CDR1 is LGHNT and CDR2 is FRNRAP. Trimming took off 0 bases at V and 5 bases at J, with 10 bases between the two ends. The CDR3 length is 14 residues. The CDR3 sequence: CASGLVLAGETQYF. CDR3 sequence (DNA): TGTGCTAGTGGTTTGGTACTCGCGGGGGAGACCCAGTACTTC.

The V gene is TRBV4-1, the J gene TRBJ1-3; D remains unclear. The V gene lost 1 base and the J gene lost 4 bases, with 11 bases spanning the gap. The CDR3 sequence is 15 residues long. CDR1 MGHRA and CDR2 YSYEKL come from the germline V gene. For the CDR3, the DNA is TGCGCCAGCAGCCAAGCCGATGGGCTCGGAAACACCATATATTTT. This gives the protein CASSQADGLGNTIYF.

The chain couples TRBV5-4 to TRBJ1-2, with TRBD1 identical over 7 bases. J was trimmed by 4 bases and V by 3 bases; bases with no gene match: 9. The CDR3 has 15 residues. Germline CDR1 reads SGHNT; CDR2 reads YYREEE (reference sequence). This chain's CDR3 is CASSYDPGQPYGYTF. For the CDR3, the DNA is TGTGCCAGCAGCTACGATCCGGGACAGCCCTATGGCTACACCTTC.

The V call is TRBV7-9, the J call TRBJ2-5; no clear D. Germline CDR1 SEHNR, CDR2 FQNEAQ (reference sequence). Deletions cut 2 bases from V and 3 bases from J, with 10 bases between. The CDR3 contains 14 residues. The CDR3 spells CASSLRRDKETQYF. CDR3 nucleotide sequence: TGTGCCAGCAGCTTACGACGAGACAAAGAGACCCAGTACTTC.

DNA for the CDR3: TGTGCCAGCAGCGTAGGGCCGGCGGATGGCTACACCTTC. Protein: CASSVGPADGYTF. The J gene is TRBJ1-2, the V gene TRBV9; D not resolved. The CDR3 loop spans 13 amino acids. Trimming took 0 bases from V and 6 from J, leaving 9 bases between them. Germline CDR1 and CDR2: SGDLS and YYNGEE.

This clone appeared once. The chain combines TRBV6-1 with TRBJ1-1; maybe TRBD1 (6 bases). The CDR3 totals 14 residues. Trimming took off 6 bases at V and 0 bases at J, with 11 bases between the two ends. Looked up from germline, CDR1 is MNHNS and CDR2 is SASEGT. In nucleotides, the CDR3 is TGTGCCAGCAGAACAGGGCTTATGAACACTGAAGCTTTCTTT. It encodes CASRTGLMNTEAFF.

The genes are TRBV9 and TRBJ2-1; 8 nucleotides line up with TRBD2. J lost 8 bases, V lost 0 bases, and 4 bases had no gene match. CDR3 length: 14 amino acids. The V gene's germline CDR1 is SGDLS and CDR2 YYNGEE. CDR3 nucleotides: TGTGCCAGCAGCGTAGTTTTAGCGGGGTATGAGCAGTTCTTC. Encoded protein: CASSVVLAGYEQFF.

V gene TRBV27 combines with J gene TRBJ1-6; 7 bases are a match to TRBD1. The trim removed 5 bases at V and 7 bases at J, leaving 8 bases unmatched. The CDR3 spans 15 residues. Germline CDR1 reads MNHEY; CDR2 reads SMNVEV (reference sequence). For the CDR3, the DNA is TGTGCCAGCAGTGTAGGACAGGTCCAAAATTCACCCCTCCACTTT. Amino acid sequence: CASSVGQVQNSPLHF.

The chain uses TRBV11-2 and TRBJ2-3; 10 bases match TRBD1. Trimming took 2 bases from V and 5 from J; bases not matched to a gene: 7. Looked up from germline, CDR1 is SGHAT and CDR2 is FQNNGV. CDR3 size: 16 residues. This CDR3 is CASSLRGQGGEDTQYF. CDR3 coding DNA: TGTGCCAGCAGCTTAAGAGGACAGGGGGGGGAAGATACGCAGTATTTT.

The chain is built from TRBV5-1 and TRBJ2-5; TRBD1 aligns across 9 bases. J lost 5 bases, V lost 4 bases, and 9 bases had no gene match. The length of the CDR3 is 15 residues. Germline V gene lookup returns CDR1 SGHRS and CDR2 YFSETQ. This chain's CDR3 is CASSLGTGRMETQYF. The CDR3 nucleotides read TGCGCCAGCAGCCTAGGGACAGGGAGAATGGAGACCCAGTACTTC.

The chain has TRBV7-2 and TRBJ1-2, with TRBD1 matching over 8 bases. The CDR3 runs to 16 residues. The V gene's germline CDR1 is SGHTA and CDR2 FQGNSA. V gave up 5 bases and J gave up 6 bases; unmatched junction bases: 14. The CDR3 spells CASSLRVPGQGHGYTF. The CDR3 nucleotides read TGTGCCAGCAGCCTAAGGGTTCCAGGACAGGGCCATGGCTACACCTTC.

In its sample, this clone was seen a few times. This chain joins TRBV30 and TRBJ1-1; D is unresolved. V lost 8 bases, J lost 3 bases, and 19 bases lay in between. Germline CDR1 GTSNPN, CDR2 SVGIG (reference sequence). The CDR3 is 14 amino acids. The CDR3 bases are TGTGCCCTAAGGAGGCGACCGAGTGACACTGAAGCTTTCTTT. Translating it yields CALRRRPSDTEAFF. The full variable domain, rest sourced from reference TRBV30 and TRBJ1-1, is SQTIHQWPATLVQPVGSPLSLECTVEGTSNPNLYWYRQAAGRGLQLLFYSVGIGQISSEVPQNLSASRPQDRQFILSSKKLLLSDSGFYLCALRRRPSDTEAFFGQGTRLTVV.

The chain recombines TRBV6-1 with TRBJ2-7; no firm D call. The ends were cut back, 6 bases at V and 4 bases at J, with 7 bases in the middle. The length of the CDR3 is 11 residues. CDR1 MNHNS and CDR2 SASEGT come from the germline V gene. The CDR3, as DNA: TGTGCCAGCAGCCAAGCGTACGAGCAGTACTTC. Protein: CASSQAYEQYF.